In this sample, the clone carrying this T cell receptor (beta chain) turned up a few times. Its specificity is unknown. The genes and germline here are from mouse. The CDR3 end falls 4 residues outside the read, so it is completed with the germline J gene. After isolation, RNA underwent reverse transcription to generate cDNA as the sequencing template. Libraries were prepared by immunoSEQ multiplex PCR; TCRdb keeps only in-frame clonotypes and omits some of them. The sample is made up of some 120,000 clones, none counted only once. This sample is part of a study of CD8+ T cells in alopecia areata. The overall study: The graft donors were approximately 6-12-month-old C3H/HeJ mice with spontaneous alopecia, and their skin went to approximately 7-11-week-old female C3H/HeJ mice.

The CDR3 has 15 amino acids. The germline gives CDR1 NSQYPW, CDR2 LRSPGD (reference sequence). Study-level results: Alopecia totalis/universalis scalp especially showed more expanded CD8+ clones than normal scalp.

The sample comprised lesional skin. The chain recombines TRBV1 with TRBJ1-1; 9 bases agree with TRBD1. The source is a C3H/HeJ mouse with alopecia areata. MHC haplotype of the mouse line: H2-k. This CDR3 is CTCSADRDREGEVFF. The DNA read from the CDR3 is TGCACCTGCAGTGCAGATCGGGACAGGGAGGGA.